The T cell receptor (beta chain) described here comes from a study of blood T cell repertoires in COVID-19. The CDR3 contains 15 residues. Germline values: CDR1 KGHSH, CDR2 LQKENI. With V trimmed by 0 bases and J by 2 bases, 1 base remained unmatched. As originally analysed: Reference gene primer amplification gave estimated nucleated cell counts. Only in-frame clones appear in the TCRdb table, and some are missing; sequencing was by immunoSEQ multiplex PCR. D and trimming come from the DNA, and the V and J calls and clone size come from that table. The repertoire includes 250,000 to 300,000 clones, approximately 85% of them detected once, and around 10% sits in the top ten.

The chain couples TRBV18 to TRBJ1-1; TRBD1 matches 9 bases. The receptor was derived from a woman aged 65 to 85 with acute or convalescent COVID-19. The sample comprised peripheral blood. The CDR3: CASSPPDRGNTEAFF. CDR3 coding DNA: TGTGCCAGCTCACCACCGGACAGGGGTAACACTGAAGCTTTCTTT.